In this sample, the clone carrying this T cell receptor (beta chain) turned up many times. Its antigen remains unidentified. Each CDR3 protein gets one entry after TCRdb re-called the 5' RACE reads with MiXCR. The sample contains about 570,000 distinct CDR3 sequences, more than 9% of which appear only once. These data belong to a study of identical twins. The study, taken as a whole, reports: Some out-of-frame alpha sequences were shared by twins, and these showed excess low generation probability.

This CDR3 comprises 13 residues. The V gene's germline CDR1 is SGDLS and CDR2 YYNGEE. Trimming pared 4 bases from V and 5 bases from J, leaving 12 bases between. The sample was also linked to a second study, of yellow fever vaccine responses in identical twins.

The sample was PBMCs. This receptor was obtained from a young woman in good health. The chain joins TRBV9 to TRBJ1-1; weak D call: TRBD1 (5 bases). CDR3 bases: TGTGCCAGCAGCCCCCTTAGACAGACTGAAGCTTTCTTT. The encoded protein is CASSPLRQTEAFF.